Following are 25 T cell receptor beta chains from one sample sequenced in a study of post-analysis software for immune sequencing data. Overall study results and limits: The study found TRBV5-6, TRBV5-1 and TRBV20-1 among a few TRBV segments more frequent in patients than controls.

These receptors have no identified antigens. Unique molecular identifiers were carried by the TCR beta cDNA libraries. Each CDR3 protein is one row after TCRdb ran MiXCR on the PCR reads. The data show approximately 250,000 distinct CDR3 sequences, 35% to 40% seen once. The sequenced sample was blood. Receptors were obtained from a girl aged 5-17 years with multiple sclerosis.

The chain combines TRBV18 with TRBJ2-4; D perhaps matches TRBD1 (5 bases). The germline gives CDR1 KGHSH, CDR2 LQKENI. V gave up 1 base and J gave up 1 base, with 14 bases separating them. This CDR3 is built from 17 residues. CDR3 nucleotides: TGTGCCAGCTCACCACACGCTCCAGGGATGGCCAAAAACATTCAGTACTTC. This encodes CASSPHAPGMAKNIQYF. Supplemented by reference TRBV18 and TRBJ2-4, the full variable domain reads NAGVMQNPRHLVRRRGQEARLRCSPMKGHSHVYWYRQLPEEGLKFMVYLQKENIIDESGMPKERFSAEFPKEGPSILRIQQVVRGDSAAYFCASSPHAPGMAKNIQYFGAGTRLSVL.

In this sample, this clonotype turned up many times. The chain is built from TRBV29-1 and TRBJ2-3, with no clear D. The V end lost 6 bases, the J end lost 6 bases, and 13 bases lay between the germline ends. CDR1 is SQVTM, CDR2 ANQGSEA, per germline. The CDR3 is 12 residues long. CDR3 protein: CSVDRAVDTQYF. CDR3 in DNA: TGCAGCGTGGATCGGGCGGTTGATACGCAGTATTTT.

This clonotype was counted at least ten times. The genes are TRBV7-9 and TRBJ1-1, with 7 bases lining up with TRBD1. J lost 6 bases, V lost 4 bases, and 14 bases had no gene match. The CDR3 sequence is 16 residues long. The germline gives CDR1 SEHNR, CDR2 FQNEAQ (reference sequence). CDR3 protein: CASSSPRTGQESEAFF. In DNA form, the CDR3 reads TGTGCCAGCAGCTCACCTCGGACAGGCCAGGAATCTGAAGCTTTCTTT.

This clonotype was seen many times. The chain combines TRBV20-1 with TRBJ2-3; TRBD2 matches 11 bases. The CDR3 spans 15 residues. The J segment lost 5 bases and the V segment lost 5 bases, leaving 9 bases of the junction unmatched. Germline values: CDR1 DFQATT, CDR2 SNEGSKA (reference sequence). In DNA form, the CDR3 reads TGCAGTGCTCCCCGACTAGCGGGGACGGGAGATACGCAGTATTTT. This translates into CSAPRLAGTGDTQYF.

The V and J genes are TRBV4-3 and TRBJ2-4, with D possibly being TRBD1 (5 bases). The DNA end favors TRBJ2-7, so the J call may be wrong. CDR3 length: 15 residues. CDR1 LGHNA and CDR2 YSLEER come from the germline V gene. The CDR3 spells CASSQDFGRVSEQYF. The CDR3, as DNA: TGCGCCAGCAGCCAAGATTTCGGCAGGGTTAGCGAGCAGTACTTC.

In this sample, this clonotype turned up many times. This chain links TRBV4-2 with TRBJ2-1; 8 nucleotides agree with TRBD1. The CDR3 extends over 16 amino acids. Losses at the gene ends were 5 bases for V and 5 bases for J; bases not matched to a gene: 11. Germline V gene sequence: CDR1 LGHNA, CDR2 YNFKEQ. This CDR3 is CASSGGAQGANNEQFF. The CDR3 region has the DNA TGTGCCAGCAGCGGAGGGGCTCAGGGGGCTAACAATGAGCAGTTCTTC.

This clonotype was seen repeatedly, ten times or more. For the CDR3, the DNA is TGTGCCAGCAGTTTAGAAAGGTGGGCTAGCGGAAAAGAGACCCAGTACTTC. This gives the protein CASSLERWASGKETQYF. The gene calls are TRBV12-3 or TRBV12-4 and TRBJ2-5; 7 bases agree with TRBD2. Trimming at V came to 1 base and at J to 3 bases, leaving 11 bases not matched to a gene. This CDR3 spans 17 amino acids.

This clonotype was seen a handful of times. For the CDR3, the DNA is TGCGCCAGCAGCTTGCAAGTGGCAAGGGAACGAGGCACAGATACGCAGTATTTT. Translating gives CASSLQVARERGTDTQYF. The rearrangement links TRBV5-1 to TRBJ2-3; D remains unclear. V lost 1 base and J 1 base, leaving 19 bases between the germline ends. This CDR3 contains 18 residues. CDR1 SGHRS and CDR2 YFSETQ come from the germline V gene.

This clonotype came up many times. V is TRBV10-3 and J is TRBJ2-3; 10 bases are shared with TRBD2. In germline, CDR1 is ENHRY, CDR2 SYGVKD. V dropped 6 bases and J dropped 8; count of bases not matched to a gene: 14. The CDR3 runs to 16 residues. The CDR3, as DNA: TGTGCCATCAGAGATCCTAGCGGGAGCTGGGCAGGTACGCAGTATTTT. This sequence encodes CAIRDPSGSWAGTQYF.

This clonotype occurred many times. The chain has TRBV20-1 and TRBJ2-1, with TRBD1 matching over 7 bases. J lost 1 base, V lost 3 bases, and 6 bases had no gene match. CDR1 is DFQATT and CDR2 is SNEGSKA in the germline V gene (reference sequence). CDR3 size: 15 residues. The CDR3 DNA follows: TGCAGTGCTAGGCGAGGGGGCCCGTCCTACAATGAGCAGTTCTTC. This encodes CSARRGGPSYNEQFF.

The chain combines TRBV4-1 with TRBJ2-2; 9 positions agree with TRBD1. The CDR3 runs 16 residues. Germline lookup yields CDR1 MGHRA and CDR2 YSYEKL. V lost 0 bases, J lost 5 bases, and 4 bases stayed unmatched. The CDR3 is CASSQDPGQGTGELFF. CDR3 bases: TGCGCCAGCAGCCAAGATCCGGGACAGGGTACCGGGGAGCTGTTTTTT.

V and J are TRBV20-1 and TRBJ1-6, with D possibly being TRBD1 (5 bases). Germline V gene data show CDR1 as DFQATT and CDR2 as SNEGSKA (reference sequence). There are 13 residues in the CDR3. V lost 0 bases to trimming and J lost 10 bases, with 10 bases between them. Written as DNA, the CDR3 is TGCAGTGCTAGAGATAGGGGAGCCTCACCCCTCCACTTT. Its translation: CSARDRGASPLHF.

This clonotype was recorded at least ten times. The chain links TRBV12-3 or TRBV12-4 to TRBJ2-1; 10 nucleotides line up with TRBD2. This CDR3 is 16 amino acids long. J lost 2 bases, V lost 5 bases, and 6 bases had no gene match. CDR3 DNA: TGTGCCAGCAGTATAGGGGGACTAGCGACCTACAATGAGCAGTTCTTC. It encodes CASSIGGLATYNEQFF.

This clonotype came up many times. The CDR3 sequence is CASSLDRGYGNSPLHF. The DNA for the CDR3 is TGCGCCAGCAGCTTGGACAGGGGATACGGTAATTCACCCCTCCACTTT. The V and J genes are TRBV5-1 and TRBJ1-6, with 7 bases aligning to TRBD1. CDR3 size: 16 residues. Germline values: CDR1 SGHRS, CDR2 YFSETQ. V trimming: 0 bases; J trimming: 6 bases; junction bases outside the gene matches: 6.

This clonotype was counted at least ten times. This chain uses TRBV20-1 with TRBJ2-1, with 9 nucleotides matching TRBD2. The V gene's germline CDR1 is DFQATT and CDR2 SNEGSKA (reference sequence). V shed 4 bases, J shed 0 bases, and the junction held 1 base outside the gene matches. The length of the CDR3 is 14 residues. The CDR3 loop is CSAMRGGSYNEQFF. The CDR3 DNA follows: TGCAGTGCTATGCGGGGGGGCTCCTACAATGAGCAGTTCTTC.

This clonotype was counted only a few times. This rearrangement joins TRBV18 to TRBJ2-1; D is unclear. Trimming stripped 8 bases from V and 8 bases from J, with 25 bases between. Germline V gene lookup returns CDR1 KGHSH and CDR2 LQKENI. The CDR3 runs to 16 residues. The CDR3 loop reads CASAENGLTNGDEQFF. The CDR3 nucleotides read TGTGCCAGCGCGGAGAATGGCCTGACAAACGGTGATGAGCAGTTCTTC.

In its sample, this clonotype was seen a few times. The V call is TRBV28, the J call TRBJ1-1; D may be TRBD1 (5 bases). The CDR3 is 15 residues long. The V end was cut by 4 bases, the J end by 1 base, with 13 bases between. Germline CDR1 MDHEN, CDR2 SYDVKM. For the CDR3, the DNA is TGTGCCAGCAGTTCCTACCCTACAGGGAACACTGAAGCTTTCTTT. Translated: CASSSYPTGNTEAFF.

The J gene is TRBJ2-1, the V gene TRBV11-2; possibly TRBD2 for D (5 bases). With 5 bases removed from V and 6 bases from J, the gap between germline ends came to 20 bases. This CDR3 region has 16 residues. Germline V gene sequence: CDR1 SGHAT, CDR2 FQNNGV. The DNA for the CDR3 is TGTGCCAGCAGCAAAGGAAGGAACTACGGGATCAATGAGCAGTTCTTC. Its protein product is CASSKGRNYGINEQFF.

This clonotype showed up many times. V usage is TRBV7-3 and J usage is TRBJ2-1, with 12 bases matching TRBD2. The V gene end was trimmed by 5 bases and the J gene end by 10 bases; junction bases not matched to a gene: 9. Germline CDR1 SGHTA, CDR2 FQGTGA. The CDR3 runs to 15 residues. This CDR3 reads CASSPRLAGVGEQFF. CDR3 in DNA: TGTGCCAGCAGCCCCCGACTAGCGGGAGTAGGGGAGCAGTTCTTC.

This chain joins TRBV6-6 and TRBJ2-5; D might be TRBD1 or TRBD2, each matching 5 bases. The J call may be incorrect, as the DNA end agrees better with TRBJ2-7. The germline CDR1 and CDR2 sequences are MNHNY and SVGAGI (reference sequence). CDR3 length: 13 amino acids. The CDR3 DNA reads TGTGCCAGCGGTGGGGGAGAAACGGGCGAGCAGTACTTC. Its translation: CASGGGETGEQYF.

The table lists this clonotype with many counts. This chain uses TRBV15 with TRBJ1-2, with D possibly matching TRBD1 (5 bases). The CDR3 is 14 residues long. CDR1 and CDR2 from the germline V gene are LNHNV and YYDKDF (reference sequence). The V end was cut by 0 bases, the J end by 5 bases, with 10 bases between. The CDR3 reads CATSRDVGVYGYTF. The CDR3 DNA follows: TGTGCCACCAGCAGAGATGTGGGGGTTTATGGCTACACCTTC.

V and J are TRBV2 and TRBJ2-1; 7 bases agree with TRBD2. Germline trimming cut 6 bases from V and 4 bases from J; bases unmatched to any gene: 12. The CDR3 runs to 16 residues. Germline V gene lookup returns CDR1 SNHLY and CDR2 FYNNEI. CDR3 bases: TGTGCCAGCAGGAAAGCTTGGGGGGGGATATACAATGAGCAGTTCTTC. Translating gives CASRKAWGGIYNEQFF.

This chain links TRBV3-1 with TRBJ2-1; 8 bases match TRBD1. V was clipped by 4 bases and J by 2 bases; unmatched bases: 7. Germline-derived CDR1 and CDR2 are LGHDT and YNNKEL (reference sequence). The CDR3 totals 16 residues. CDR3 residues: CASSPSDRGAYNEQFF. DNA for the CDR3: TGTGCCAGCAGCCCTTCCGACAGGGGTGCCTACAATGAGCAGTTCTTC.

This clonotype was seen repeatedly, ten times or more. The gene calls are TRBV24-1 and TRBJ2-6, with D tentatively TRBD2 (7 bases). CDR1 and CDR2 (germline): KGHDR, SFDVKD. This CDR3 has 18 residues. Between the trimmed V and J ends, which lost 2 bases and 0 bases, there was a span of 13 bases. CDR3 residues: CATSDWRGGYSGANVLTF. The CDR3, as DNA: TGTGCCACCAGTGATTGGAGGGGGGGATACTCTGGGGCCAACGTCCTGACTTTC.

This clonotype was observed at least ten times. This chain uses TRBV20-1 with TRBJ1-1, with D hard to call. With 5 bases removed from V and 2 bases from J, the gap between germline ends came to 12 bases. The CDR3 spans 13 residues. The V gene's germline CDR1 is DFQATT and CDR2 SNEGSKA (reference sequence). In nucleotides, the CDR3 is TGCAGTGCTGGGGTGGGGAGAAACACTGAAGCTTTCTTT. This sequence encodes CSAGVGRNTEAFF.